Listed below are T cell receptor beta chains from one sample, sequenced in a study of T cells in localized non-small cell lung cancer. TCRdb's table, derived via immunoSEQ multiplex PCR, lists solely in-frame clones and lacks some. The table shows 100,000 to 150,000 clones, with 89% occurring only once. The sequences come from peripheral blood, collected before any cancer treatment. The receptors were gathered from an older female donor with stage I lung adenocarcinoma. The CDR3 runs from the conserved cysteine through the conserved F or W. D genes are given only for firm matches. Clone size appears in some rows only: once, few, many, or a class for an expanded clone.

D	V	J	size	DNA	CDR3
.	TRBV2	TRBJ1-3	.	TGTGCCAGCACGAGGGATGACATATCTGGAAACACCATATATTTT	CASTRDDISGNTIYF
TRBD1	TRBV28	TRBJ2-1	.	TGTGCCACCTTTTCCCGGACAGGGGACCCTGAGCAGTTCTTC	CATFSRTGDPEQFF
.	TRBV29-1	TRBJ1-1	.	TGCAGCGTCGCGAACGTAGAAGCTTTCTTT	CSVANVEAFF
.	TRBV5-1	TRBJ1-1	.	TGCGCCAGCAGCCCGGTCCAGGGGACTGAAGCTTTCTTT	CASSPVQGTEAFF
TRBD2	TRBV7-2	TRBJ2-1	.	TGTGCCAGCAGCTTAGGCGGGGGGAATGAGCAGTTCTTC	CASSLGGGNEQFF
.	TRBV9	TRBJ2-3	.	TGTGCCAGCAGCGCCGGCGGACCAGATACGCAGTATTTT	CASSAGGPDTQYF
TRBD1	TRBV28	TRBJ2-2	.	TGTGCCAGCAGTAGACCGGGACAGGGGTCCGGGGAGCTGTTTTTT	CASSRPGQGSGELFF
TRBD1	TRBV29-1	TRBJ1-2	once	TGCAGCGCGGGACAGGGAGATAACTATGGCTACACCTTC	CSAGQGDNYGYTF
.	TRBV7-9	TRBJ2-5	.	TGTGCCAGCAGCTTTTTAGCGATCCAAGAGACCCAGTACTTC	CASSFLAIQETQYF
.	TRBV29-1	TRBJ1-1	.	TGCAGCGAACGCGGGGCTGACACTGAAGCTTTCTTT	CSERGADTEAFF
TRBD1	TRBV6-1	TRBJ1-1	.	TGTGCCAGCAGTGAAGGTGCGACAGGGTCTACTGAAGCTTTCTTT	CASSEGATGSTEAFF
TRBD1	TRBV25-1	TRBJ2-5	.	TGTGCCAGCAGTGGATTGGGACAGGGATGGGCCCAGTACTTC	CASSGLGQGWAQYF
TRBD2	TRBV18	TRBJ2-1	once	TGTGCCAGCTCGTCTCCTAGCGGAGCATACAATGAGCAGTTCTTC	CASSSPSGAYNEQFF
TRBD2	TRBV7-6	TRBJ2-3	few	TGTGCCAGCAGCTTAGGTAGCGGACTAGGGAGCACAGATACGCAGTATTTT	CASSLGSGLGSTDTQYF
.	TRBV2	TRBJ1-2	.	TGTGCCAGCAGTCGCGGGGACCCAGGCTACACCTTC	CASSRGDPGYTF
.	TRBV6-5	TRBJ2-3	.	TGTGCCAGCGCGCGAGCGGTAGCCACAGATACGCAGTATTTT	CASARAVATDTQYF